The T cell receptor beta chain described here comes from a study of T cells in Graves' hyperthyroidism and ophthalmopathy. Researchers took RNA transcripts and amplified the TCR beta CDR3 regions from them. HTBI primers were the set used in a first-round RT-PCR of the TCR CDR3. TCRdb redid the calling of the multiplex PCR reads with MiXCR, one entry per CDR3 protein. The sample contains over 45,000 distinct CDR3 sequences, 40% to 55% of which appear only once. Germline CDR1 LNHDA, CDR2 SQIVND (reference sequence). V shed 5 bases and J shed 12 bases, with 19 bases lying between them. The CDR3 length is 13 residues.

The sample comprised blood. This TCR was sampled from a woman in her 30s with Graves' ophthalmopathy. V and J are TRBV19 and TRBJ1-2; weak D call: TRBD1 (6 bases). The chain's CDR3 is CASSSQGFAGNTF. The CDR3 DNA reads as TGTGCCAGTAGTTCACAGGGCTTTGCTGGAAACACCTTC. The full variable domain, rest sourced from reference TRBV19 and TRBJ1-2, is DGGITQSPKYLFRKEGQNVTLSCEQNLNHDAMYWYRQDPGQGLRLIYYSQIVNDFQKGDIAEGYSVSREKKESFPLTVTSAQKNPTAFYLCASSSQGFAGNTFGSGTRLTVV.